Sequencing of this T cell receptor beta chain was carried out in a study of shared clonotypes between healthy human individuals. Comment on this clone: Its antigen is currently unknown. A junction end diverges from the germline sequence, so it may reflect a read error.

Free of recent acute infections or vaccinations, the donors were healthy HIV-negative adults. General study points: Collection of samples was limited to blood; tissue repertoires likely differ.

Unsorted PBMC contributed 250 to 350 ng DNA, roughly 30,000 T cell genomes, to each replicate PCR. In the original workflow: ImmunoSEQ supplied junction-only sequences lacking quality scores, so filtering was different. The method was immunoSEQ multiplex PCR; TCRdb's version includes in-frame clones alone and lacks a portion of them. V and J calls and clone size are given by that table; D and trimming were obtained from the DNA. The profile shows some 530,000 clones, around 80% of them singletons. The sample consisted of PBMCs. The receptor was isolated from a woman in her forties in good health. Some clones in this sample may be carry-over from other donors' samples.

The CDR3 here is CASILGQQPPYEQYF. The DNA of the CDR3 is TGTGCCAGCATCTTAGGACAGCAACCCCCCTACGAGCAGTACTTC. V gene TRBV7-8 combines with J gene TRBJ2-7; perhaps TRBD1 as D (6 bases). Germline V gene lookup returns CDR1 SGHVS and CDR2 FQNEAQ. CDR3 length equals 15 residues.